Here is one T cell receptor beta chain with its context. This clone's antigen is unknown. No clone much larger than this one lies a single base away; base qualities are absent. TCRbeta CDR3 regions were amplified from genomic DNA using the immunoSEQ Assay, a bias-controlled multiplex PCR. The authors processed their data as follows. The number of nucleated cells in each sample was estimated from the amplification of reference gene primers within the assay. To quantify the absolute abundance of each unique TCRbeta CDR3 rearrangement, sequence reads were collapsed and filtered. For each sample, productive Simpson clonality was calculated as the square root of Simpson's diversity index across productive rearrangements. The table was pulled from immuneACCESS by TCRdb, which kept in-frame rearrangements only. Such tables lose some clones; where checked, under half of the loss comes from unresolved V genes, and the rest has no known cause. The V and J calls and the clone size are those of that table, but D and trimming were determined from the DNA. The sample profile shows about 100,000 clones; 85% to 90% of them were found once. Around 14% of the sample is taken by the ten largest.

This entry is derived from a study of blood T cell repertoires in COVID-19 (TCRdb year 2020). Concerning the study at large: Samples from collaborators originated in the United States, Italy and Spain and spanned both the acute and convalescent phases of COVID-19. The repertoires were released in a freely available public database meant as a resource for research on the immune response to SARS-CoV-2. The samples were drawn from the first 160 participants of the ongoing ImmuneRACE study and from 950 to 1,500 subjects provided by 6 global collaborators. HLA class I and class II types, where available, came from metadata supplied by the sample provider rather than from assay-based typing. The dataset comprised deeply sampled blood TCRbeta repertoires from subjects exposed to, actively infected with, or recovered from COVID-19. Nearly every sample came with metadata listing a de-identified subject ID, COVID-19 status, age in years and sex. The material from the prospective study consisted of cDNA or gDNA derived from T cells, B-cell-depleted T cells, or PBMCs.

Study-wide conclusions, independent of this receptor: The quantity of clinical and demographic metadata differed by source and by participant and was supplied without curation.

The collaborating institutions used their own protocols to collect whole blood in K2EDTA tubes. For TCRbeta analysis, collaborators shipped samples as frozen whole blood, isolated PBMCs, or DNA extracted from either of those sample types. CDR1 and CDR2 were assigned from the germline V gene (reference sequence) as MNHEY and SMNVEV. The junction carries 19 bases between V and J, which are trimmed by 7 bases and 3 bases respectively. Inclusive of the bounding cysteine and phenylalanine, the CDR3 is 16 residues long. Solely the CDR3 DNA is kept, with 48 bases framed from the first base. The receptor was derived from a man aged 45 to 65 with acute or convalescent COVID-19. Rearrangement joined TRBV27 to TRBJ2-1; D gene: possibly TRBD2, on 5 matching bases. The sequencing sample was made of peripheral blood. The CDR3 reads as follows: CASTTLVGDFYNEQFF. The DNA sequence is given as TGTGCCAGCACTACACTGGTGGGAGACTTCTACAATGAGCAGTTCTTC.